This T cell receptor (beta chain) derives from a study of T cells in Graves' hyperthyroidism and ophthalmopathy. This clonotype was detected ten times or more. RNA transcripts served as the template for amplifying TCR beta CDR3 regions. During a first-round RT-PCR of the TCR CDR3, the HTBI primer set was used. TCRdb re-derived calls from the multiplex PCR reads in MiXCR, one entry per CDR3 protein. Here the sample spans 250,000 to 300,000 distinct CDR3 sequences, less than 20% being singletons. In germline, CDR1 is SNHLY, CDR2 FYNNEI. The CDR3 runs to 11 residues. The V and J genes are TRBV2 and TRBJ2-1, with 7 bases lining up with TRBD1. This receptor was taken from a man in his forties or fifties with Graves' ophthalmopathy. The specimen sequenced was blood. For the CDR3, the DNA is TGTGCAGGGACAGAGGGAAATGAGCAGTTCTTC. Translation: CAGTEGNEQFF.